This TCR beta chain was documented in a study of blood T cells in healthy people across ages. Turning to the study itself: About one barcoded beta molecule per two T cells was captured by template switching.

Every sample yielded at least 6 million isolated PBMCs. It was with a sample-barcoded 5' primer and a J-beta primer mix that a second PCR of about 6 to 12 cycles was run. Each sample yielded at least 2.5 million CDR3-containing paired-end reads. From the 5' RACE reads, TCRdb called clonotypes with MiXCR, one entry per CDR3 protein. Seen here are some 930,000 distinct CDR3 sequences, roughly 28% observed once, and the top ten hold about 10%. V shed 3 bases and J 4 bases; nucleotides not matched to a gene: 2. This CDR3 region has 15 residues. Germline CDR1 LGHNA, CDR2 YNFKEQ. These same data were also listed under a study on T cells of mothers and their children. As that report states: In related and unrelated pairs alike, thymic selection shapes TCR recombination output, with inherited differences minor.

The sample taken for sequencing was blood. The chain couples TRBV4-2 to TRBJ2-1; TRBD2 aligns across 11 bases. This TCR was sampled from a woman aged 40 to 50 in good health. The CDR3 sequence is CASSQGLAAYNEQFF. For the CDR3, the DNA is TGTGCCAGCAGCCAGGGACTAGCGGCATACAATGAGCAGTTCTTC.